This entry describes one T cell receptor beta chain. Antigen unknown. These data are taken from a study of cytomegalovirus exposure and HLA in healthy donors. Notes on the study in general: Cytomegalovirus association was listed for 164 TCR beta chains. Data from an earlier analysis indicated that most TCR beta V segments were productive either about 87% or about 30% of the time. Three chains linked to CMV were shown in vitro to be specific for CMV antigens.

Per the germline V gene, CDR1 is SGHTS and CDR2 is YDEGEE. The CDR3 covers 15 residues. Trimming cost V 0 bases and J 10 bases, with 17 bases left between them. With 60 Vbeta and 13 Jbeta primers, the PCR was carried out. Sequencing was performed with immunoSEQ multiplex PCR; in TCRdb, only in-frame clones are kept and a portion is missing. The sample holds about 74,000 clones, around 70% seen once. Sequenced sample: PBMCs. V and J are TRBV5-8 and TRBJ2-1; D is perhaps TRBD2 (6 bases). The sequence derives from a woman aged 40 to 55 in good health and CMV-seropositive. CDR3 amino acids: CASSLEVVGGREQFF. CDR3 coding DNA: TGTGCCAGCAGCTTGGAGGTTGTCGGGGGTCGGGAGCAGTTCTTC.